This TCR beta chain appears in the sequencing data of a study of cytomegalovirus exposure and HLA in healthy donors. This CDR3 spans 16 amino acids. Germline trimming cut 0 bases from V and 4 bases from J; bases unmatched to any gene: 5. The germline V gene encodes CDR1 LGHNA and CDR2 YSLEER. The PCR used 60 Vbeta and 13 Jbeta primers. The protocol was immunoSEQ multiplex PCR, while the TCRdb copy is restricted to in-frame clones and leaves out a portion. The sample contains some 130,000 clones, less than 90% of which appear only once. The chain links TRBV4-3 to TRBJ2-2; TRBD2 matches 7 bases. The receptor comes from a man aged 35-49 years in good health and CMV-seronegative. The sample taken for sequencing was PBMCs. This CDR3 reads CASSQDTGGSTGELFF. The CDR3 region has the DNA TGCGCCAGCAGCCAAGATACTGGCGGGAGCACCGGGGAGCTGTTTTTT.